Shown below are 29 T cell receptor beta chains from a single sample sequenced in a study of T cell responses to AZD1222 COVID-19 vaccine. TCRdb keeps only in-frame clones here, not all; method: immunoSEQ multiplex PCR. The repertoire holds some 150,000 clones, with more than 90% as singletons. Sequenced here: peripheral blood, sampled on day 0 of AZD1222 vaccination. These receptor sequences come from an adult in good health.

The chain links TRBV7-9 to TRBJ1-2, with TRBD1 identical over 7 bases. CDR3 length: 15 residues. V was pared by 5 bases and J by 0 bases, with 6 bases of the junction left unmatched. In germline, CDR1 is SEHNR, CDR2 FQNEAQ (reference sequence). The CDR3 bases are TGTGCCAGCAGCGGACAGGAGGGACCTAACTATGGCTACACCTTC. Protein sequence: CASSGQEGPNYGYTF.

The chain couples TRBV19 to TRBJ2-7; the D gene is possibly TRBD1 (6 bases). This CDR3 is built from 14 residues. Looked up from germline, CDR1 is LNHDA and CDR2 is SQIVND (reference sequence). Trimming took 3 bases from V and 1 from J, leaving 10 bases between them. CDR3 in DNA: TGTGCCAGTAGTATGTGGGGGCGGTCCTACGAGCAGTACTTC. Encoded protein: CASSMWGRSYEQYF. Full variable domain (rest looked up from reference TRBV19 and TRBJ2-7): DGGITQSPKYLFRKEGQNVTLSCEQNLNHDAMYWYRQDPGQGLRLIYYSQIVNDFQKGDIAEGYSVSREKKESFPLTVTSAQKNPTAFYLCASSMWGRSYEQYFGPGTRLTVT.

The chain combines TRBV2 with TRBJ1-3; D is ambiguous. CDR1 is SNHLY, CDR2 FYNNEI, per germline. The CDR3 is 13 residues long. Trimming removed 2 bases at V and 8 bases at J, with 10 bases between. The CDR3 DNA reads as TGTGCCAGCAGTGAAATGGCATTGGACACCATATATTTT. This translates into CASSEMALDTIYF.

This clone has a single count. V usage is TRBV6-1 and J usage is TRBJ1-5; D is ambiguous. The CDR3 covers 12 residues. CDR1 MNHNS and CDR2 SASEGT come from the germline V gene. V dropped 3 bases and J dropped 6 bases, with 6 bases sitting between them. The CDR3 region has the DNA TGTGCCAGCAGTGACGGGTTTCAGCCCCAGCATTTT. Translation: CASSDGFQPQHF.

This chain links TRBV10-3 with TRBJ1-5; D call uncertain. Germline CDR1 is ENHRY and CDR2 is SYGVKD. V shed 3 bases and J shed 0 bases, with 6 bases lying between them. The CDR3 totals 14 residues. The CDR3 reads CAISDGDSNQPQHF. The CDR3 nucleotides read TGTGCCATCAGTGACGGAGATAGCAATCAGCCCCAGCATTTT.

CDR3 residues: CASSLGWQQETQYF. CDR3 DNA: TGTGCCAGCAGCTTAGGCTGGCAGCAAGAGACCCAGTACTTC. The rearrangement joins TRBV11-2 to TRBJ2-5; D unresolved. The CDR3 covers 14 residues. From germline, CDR1 is SGHAT and CDR2 FQNNGV. V was shortened by 1 base and J by 2 bases, with 8 bases between the two germline ends.

The V gene is TRBV2, the J gene TRBJ2-7; D gene unclear. Germline V gene sequence: CDR1 SNHLY, CDR2 FYNNEI. V lost 6 bases to trimming and J lost 7 bases, with 10 bases between them. CDR3 length: 11 amino acids. Here the CDR3 reads CASRTLGEQYF. In DNA form, the CDR3 reads TGTGCCAGCAGGACCCTGGGAGAGCAGTACTTC.

The chain couples TRBV24-1 to TRBJ2-1; D is possibly TRBD2 (7 bases). There are 17 residues in the CDR3. Germline V gene sequence: CDR1 KGHDR, CDR2 SFDVKD. The V end was cut by 3 bases, the J end by 8 bases, with 22 bases between. CDR3 region: CATSDKKGGLKDHEQFF. Written as DNA, the CDR3 is TGTGCCACCAGTGATAAAAAGGGGGGGCTTAAGGACCATGAGCAGTTCTTC.

The chain combines TRBV2 with TRBJ1-1; D gene ambiguous. V lost 6 bases, J lost 7 bases, and 15 bases lay in between. CDR3 length equals 13 residues. Germline loops: CDR1 SNHLY, CDR2 FYNNEI. The CDR3 region has the DNA TGTGCCAGCAGCGACGGACGTAGGATTGAAGCTTTCTTT. This translates into CASSDGRRIEAFF.

This clone was observed a single time. The J gene is TRBJ1-1, the V gene TRBV25-1, with 7 positions matching TRBD1. This CDR3 comprises 15 residues. Germline V lookup: CDR1 MGHDK, CDR2 SYGVNS. With V trimmed by 6 bases and J by 6 bases, 13 bases remained unmatched. DNA for the CDR3: TGTGCCAGCAGGGAGACAGGGCAGCGTGGAGCTGAAGCTTTCTTT. Protein: CASRETGQRGAEAFF.

V usage is TRBV4-2 and J usage is TRBJ2-7; 14 bases align to TRBD2. Looked up from germline, CDR1 is LGHNA and CDR2 is YNFKEQ. CDR3 size: 15 residues. V lost 2 bases, J lost 4 bases, and 1 base stayed unmatched. The CDR3 spells CASSQWTSGRYEQYF. The CDR3 region has the DNA TGTGCCAGCAGCCAATGGACTAGCGGGAGGTACGAGCAGTACTTC.

The rearrangement uses TRBV6-1 and TRBJ2-1; TRBD1 matches at 11 bases. CDR1 is MNHNS and CDR2 is SASEGT in the germline V gene. The CDR3 consists of 15 residues. Germline trimming cut 0 bases from V and 10 bases from J; bases unmatched to any gene: 5. CDR3 loop: CASSEAPDRGQEQFF. CDR3 DNA: TGTGCCAGCAGTGAAGCGCCGGACAGGGGGCAAGAGCAGTTCTTC.

The chain joins TRBV13 to TRBJ2-2; D unclear. V lost 4 bases, J lost 3 bases, and 6 bases lay in between. This CDR3 has 13 amino acids. Per germline, CDR1 PRHDT and CDR2 FYEKMQ (reference sequence). The CDR3 DNA reads TGTGCCAGCAGCTCAACTGACACCGGGGAGCTGTTTTTT. It encodes CASSSTDTGELFF.

The V gene is TRBV10-3, the J gene TRBJ2-6; no clear D gene. V gave up 3 bases and J gave up 0 bases, with 3 bases separating them. The CDR3 has 14 amino acids. In germline, CDR1 is ENHRY, CDR2 SYGVKD. CDR3 DNA: TGTGCCATCAGTGACAGCTCTGGGGCCAACGTCCTGACTTTC. Translation: CAISDSSGANVLTF.

CDR3 bases: TGTGCCAGCAGTGAGGGGAGAGCCCCAGGGCCCACAGATACGCAGTATTTT. This codes for CASSEGRAPGPTDTQYF. The chain recombines TRBV2 with TRBJ2-3; D tentatively fits TRBD1 or TRBD2 (5 bases each). CDR1 is SNHLY and CDR2 is FYNNEI in the germline V gene. The CDR3 consists of 17 residues. V was clipped by 3 bases and J by 2 bases, with 18 bases between them.

This chain joins TRBV6-5 and TRBJ2-7; 9 bases are a match to TRBD1. V shed 8 bases, J shed 0 bases, and the junction held 5 bases outside the gene matches. Germline V gene sequence: CDR1 MNHEY, CDR2 SVGAGI. The CDR3 totals 14 residues. The DNA of the CDR3 is TGTGCCAGCGGAACAGGGGGCGGCTCCTACGAGCAGTACTTC. It yields the protein CASGTGGGSYEQYF.

V and J are TRBV27 and TRBJ1-3; no definite D call. The CDR3 sequence is 14 residues long. Germline lookup yields CDR1 MNHEY and CDR2 SMNVEV (reference sequence). The ends were cut back, 6 bases at V and 2 bases at J, with 11 bases in the middle. The CDR3 is CASRPRGTGNTIYF. DNA for the CDR3: TGTGCCAGCAGGCCTCGGGGAACTGGAAACACCATATATTTT.

V and J are TRBV6-4 and TRBJ2-7; 8 nucleotides match TRBD2. Germline CDR1 and CDR2: MRHNA and SNTAGT. The CDR3 is made up of 16 amino acids. With 2 bases clipped from V and 7 bases from J, the junction kept 13 bases outside the gene matches. The CDR3 region has the DNA TGTGCCAGCAGTGACCCCAAACTAGCGGACCTCGAGGAGCAGTACTTC. Protein: CASSDPKLADLEEQYF.

The chain uses TRBV5-1 and TRBJ2-5; TRBD1 matches at 7 bases. CDR1 is SGHRS and CDR2 is YFSETQ in the germline V gene. CDR3 length equals 13 residues. Trimming cost V 5 bases and J 2 bases; bases outside gene matches: 3. CDR3 sequence reads: CASRGQSQETQYF. The CDR3 nucleotides read TGCGCCAGCAGGGGACAGAGTCAAGAGACCCAGTACTTC.

This rearrangement joins TRBV27 to TRBJ2-3, with D possibly matching TRBD2 (6 bases). The V gene's germline CDR1 is MNHEY and CDR2 SMNVEV (reference sequence). The CDR3 is made up of 13 amino acids. V was clipped by 6 bases and J by 5 bases, with 12 bases between them. CDR3 region: CASRPEAGDTQYF. CDR3 nucleotides: TGTGCCAGCAGACCGGAAGCGGGAGATACGCAGTATTTT.

This chain connects TRBV6-6 to TRBJ1-6; weak D call: TRBD1 (5 bases). The length of the CDR3 is 17 residues. Germline V gene data show CDR1 as MNHNY and CDR2 as SVGAGI (reference sequence). V was clipped by 5 bases and J by 0 bases, with 14 bases between them. CDR3 DNA sequence: TGTGCCAGCAGTCGGGGACGGCTAGACTCCTATAATTCACCCCTCCACTTT. It translates to CASSRGRLDSYNSPLHF.

CDR3 loop: CASSQDNQASTDTQYF. CDR3 bases: TGTGCCAGCAGCCAAGATAACCAGGCTAGCACAGATACGCAGTATTTT. This rearrangement joins TRBV3-1 (or the pseudogene TRBV3-2) to TRBJ2-3; D not certain. The germline CDR1 and CDR2 sequences are LGHDT and YNNKEL (reference sequence). V was trimmed by 0 bases and J by 0 bases, leaving 10 bases between them. This CDR3 comprises 16 residues.

The V and J genes are TRBV6-6 and TRBJ2-5, with 9 positions matching TRBD1. V was pared by 8 bases and J by 5 bases, with 12 bases of the junction left unmatched. CDR1 is MNHNY, CDR2 SVGAGI, per germline (reference sequence). The CDR3 is 15 residues long. Here the CDR3 DNA reads TGTGCCAGCGGGGAAAAACAGGGGGCGCGGGAGACCCAGTACTTC. Its translation is CASGEKQGARETQYF.

The chain is built from TRBV24-1 and TRBJ1-2; D remains ambiguous. This CDR3 contains 15 residues. Per the germline V gene, CDR1 is KGHDR and CDR2 is SFDVKD. Trimming cost V 6 bases and J 4 bases, with 17 bases left between them. The CDR3 reads CATSSPNPGSYGYTF. In DNA, the CDR3 is TGTGCCACCAGTTCTCCTAACCCGGGAAGCTATGGCTACACCTTC.

V and J are TRBV30 and TRBJ1-1; D unclear. CDR1 and CDR2 (germline): GTSNPN, SVGIG (reference sequence). The CDR3 is made up of 15 amino acids. V gave up 1 base and J gave up 0 bases, with 12 bases separating them. CDR3 loop: CAWSAGRDMNTEAFF. Here the CDR3 DNA reads TGTGCCTGGAGTGCCGGGAGAGACATGAACACTGAAGCTTTCTTT.

This clone came up a few times. The rearrangement joins TRBV15 to TRBJ1-2; the match to TRBD1 covers 9 bases. The germline V gene encodes CDR1 LNHNV and CDR2 YYDKDF (reference sequence). V shed 4 bases and J 5 bases; nucleotides not matched to a gene: 2. The CDR3 contains 13 residues. The CDR3 reads CATSTDRGYGYTF. The DNA for the CDR3 is TGTGCCACCAGCACTGACAGGGGGTATGGCTACACCTTC.

This chain joins TRBV18 and TRBJ1-1; D is ambiguous. V lost 3 bases to trimming and J lost 8 bases, with 10 bases between them. The CDR3 has 12 residues. CDR1 and CDR2 from the germline V gene are KGHSH and LQKENI. CDR3 DNA: TGTGCCAGCTCACCTTTTGACGGGGAAGCTTTCTTT. This sequence encodes CASSPFDGEAFF.

The chain employs TRBV10-3 and TRBJ1-2, with D possibly matching TRBD1 (5 bases). With 9 bases removed from V and 6 bases from J, the gap between germline ends came to 14 bases. The CDR3 has 12 residues. Looked up from germline, CDR1 is ENHRY and CDR2 is SYGVKD. The CDR3 spells CAITTGTDGYTF. Written as DNA, the CDR3 is TGTGCCATAACAACAGGTACTGATGGCTACACCTTC.

The chain joins TRBV6-5 to TRBJ1-2; 8 bases agree with TRBD1. This CDR3 comprises 14 residues. Trimming at V came to 2 bases and at J to 4 bases, leaving 3 bases not matched to a gene. The germline V gene encodes CDR1 MNHEY and CDR2 SVGAGI. The DNA for the CDR3 is TGTGCCAGCAGTTACGAAGACAGGGGCTATGGCTACACCTTC. Translating gives CASSYEDRGYGYTF.